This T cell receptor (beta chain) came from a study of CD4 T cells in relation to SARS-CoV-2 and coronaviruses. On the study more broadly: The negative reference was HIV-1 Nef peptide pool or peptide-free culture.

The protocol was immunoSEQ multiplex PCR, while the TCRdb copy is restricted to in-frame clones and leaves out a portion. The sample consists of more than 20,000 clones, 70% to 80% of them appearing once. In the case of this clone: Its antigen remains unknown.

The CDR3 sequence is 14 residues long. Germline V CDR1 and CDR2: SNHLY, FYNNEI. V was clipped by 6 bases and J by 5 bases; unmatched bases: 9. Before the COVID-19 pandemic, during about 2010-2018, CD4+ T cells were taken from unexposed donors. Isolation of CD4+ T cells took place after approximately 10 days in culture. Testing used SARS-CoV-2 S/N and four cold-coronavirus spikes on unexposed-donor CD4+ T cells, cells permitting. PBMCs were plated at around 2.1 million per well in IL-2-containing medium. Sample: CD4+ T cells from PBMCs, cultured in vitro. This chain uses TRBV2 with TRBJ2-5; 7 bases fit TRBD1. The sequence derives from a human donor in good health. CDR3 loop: CASRTGQRWETQYF. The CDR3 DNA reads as TGTGCCAGCAGGACGGGACAGCGCTGGGAGACCCAGTACTTC. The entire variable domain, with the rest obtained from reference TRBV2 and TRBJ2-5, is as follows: EPEVTQTPSHQVTQMGQEVILRCVPISNHLYFYWYRQILGQKVEFLVSFYNNEISEKSEIFDDQFSVERPDGSNFTLKIRSTKLEDSAMYFCASRTGQRWETQYFGPGTRLLVL.